This T cell receptor beta chain derives from a study of OX40 agonist ivuxolimab in advanced cancers. Assay used: immunoSEQ multiplex PCR; TCRdb lists only in-frame clones, some missing. In the table there are tens of thousands of clones, 87% of which are singletons. Germline V CDR1 and CDR2: SGHNT, YYREEE (reference sequence). This CDR3 spans 12 amino acids. With regard to this clone: One end of the junction varies from germline; a read error may be responsible.

The clonotype was recovered from an adult with an advanced solid tumor such as melanoma, head and neck, liver or kidney cancer. This specimen was CD4+ or CD8+ T cells sorted from blood, taken in a trial of the OX40 agonist ivuxolimab. The chain uses TRBV5-4 and TRBJ2-3; TRBD1 aligns across 11 bases. As DNA, the CDR3 is TGTGCCAGCAGCCAAAGGACAGGGGGCGCGGATTTT. Encoded protein: CASSQRTGGADF.